Listed below are T cell receptor beta chains from one sample, sequenced in a study of blood T cell repertoires in COVID-19. Produced via immunoSEQ multiplex PCR; TCRdb's table is partial and in-frame only. The table shows 130,000 or so clones, with about 90% occurring only once. The specimen was peripheral blood. The receptor set was obtained from a man aged 60-69 years with active or convalescent COVID-19. Both conserved end residues are part of each CDR3. A D gene is named only where the DNA matches it firmly. The listing skips clone size in some rows; elsewhere it reads once, few, many or a size class.

TRBV28,15,few,TRBJ1-5,.,TGTGCCAGCAGTTCCCTCAGAGGAGACAATCAGCCCCAGCATTTT,CASSSLRGDNQPQHF
TRBV4-2,15,.,TRBJ2-7,TRBD2,TGTGCCAGCAGCCAGCGGGGACTAGCGGGAGGCGAGCAGTACTTC,CASSQRGLAGGEQYF
TRBV9,14,few,TRBJ1-2,.,TGTGCCAGCAGCTCGGGATTAGCTAACTATGGCTACACCTTC,CASSSGLANYGYTF
TRBV6-5,14,.,TRBJ2-7,.,TGTGCCAGCAGTTATGACAGCTACTTTCCGGAGCAGTACTTC,CASSYDSYFPEQYF
TRBV5-1,14,.,TRBJ2-3,TRBD2,TGCGCCAGCAGCCAGAGCGGGAGCCGAGATACGCAGTATTTT,CASSQSGSRDTQYF
TRBV6-5,15,.,TRBJ1-5,.,TGTGCCAGCAGTCGGTATGGGCAGGCTTATCAGCCCCAGCATTTT,CASSRYGQAYQPQHF
TRBV9,15,.,TRBJ2-1,.,TGTGCCAGCAGCGTCCGGCAGGGAGGCCTCAATGAGCAGTTCTTC,CASSVRQGGLNEQFF
TRBV19,14,.,TRBJ2-7,.,TGTGCCAGTAGTGTTTTAATACGGGACTACGAGCAGTACTTC,CASSVLIRDYEQYF
TRBV27,13,once,TRBJ1-2,.,TGTGCCAGCAGTACACAGGACCACTATGGCTACACCTTC,CASSTQDHYGYTF
TRBV18,15,.,TRBJ2-2,.,TGTGCCAGCTCACCCGGGGAGTTCCCGGGCGGGGAGCTGTTTTTT,CASSPGEFPGGELFF
TRBV2,14,.,TRBJ2-1,TRBD2,TGTGCCAGCAGCGGGACTAGCGGCAACAATGAGCAGTTCTTC,CASSGTSGNNEQFF
TRBV24-1,13,.,TRBJ2-2,.,TGTGCCTCCAGCCGAGAGAACACCGGGGAGCTGTTTTTT,CASSRENTGELFF
TRBV5-1,14,.,TRBJ2-1,TRBD2,TGCGCCAGCCTAGAGCGGGGCAGGGAGGGCGAGCAGTTCTTC,CASLERGREGEQFF
TRBV24-1,18,few,TRBJ1-5,.,TGTGCCACCAGTTCCGACAGGCCCCGGCATTGGGGCAATCAGCCCCAGCATTTT,CATSSDRPRHWGNQPQHF
TRBV4-1,15,few,TRBJ1-1,TRBD1,TGCGCCAGCAGCCACCCGGGACAGGAGACCACTGAAGCTTTCTTT,CASSHPGQETTEAFF
TRBV6-2/TRBV6-3,16,.,TRBJ2-3,TRBD2,TGTGCCAGCAGTTCCAGGACTAGCGGGAGTAGGGATACGCAGTATTTT,CASSSRTSGSRDTQYF
TRBV6-5,13,.,TRBJ1-4,.,TGTGCCAGCATGGGGGCCGCTAATGAAAAACTGTTTTTT,CASMGAANEKLFF
TRBV6-5,15,once,TRBJ1-3,.,TGTGCCAGCAGTCTTATGGGGGCAACTGGAAACACCATATATTTT,CASSLMGATGNTIYF
TRBV11-1,15,.,TRBJ2-1,TRBD2,TGTGCCAGCAGCTTCCTAGCGGGAGGGGGTAATGAGCAGTTCTTC,CASSFLAGGGNEQFF
TRBV19,12,.,TRBJ1-1,TRBD1,TGTGCCAGTCAGGGGGCAAGGACTGAAGCTTTCTTT,CASQGARTEAFF
TRBV6-2/TRBV6-3,15,.,TRBJ1-1,.,TGTGCCAGCAGTTACGGGGGGAAGGGGAACACTGAAGCTTTCTTT,CASSYGGKGNTEAFF
TRBV19,18,once,TRBJ1-3,TRBD1,TGTGCCAGTAGCCCGACAGGGGGCCCTGTCAGATCTGGAAACACCATATATTTT,CASSPTGGPVRSGNTIYF
TRBV19,15,.,TRBJ1-5,.,TGTGCCAGTAGTATAGCCCCCAATAGCAATCAGCCCCAGCATTTT,CASSIAPNSNQPQHF
TRBV6-4,14,.,TRBJ1-1,TRBD1,TGTGCCAGCAGTCCTACGACAGGGAGCACTGAAGCTTTCTTT,CASSPTTGSTEAFF
TRBV28,21,.,TRBJ2-4,TRBD2,TGTGCCAGCAGATCCCCGGGACTAGCGGGAGGACAGCATATTAACCGGAACATTCAGTACTTC,CASRSPGLAGGQHINRNIQYF
TRBV6-2/TRBV6-3,16,few,TRBJ2-3,.,TGTGCCAGCAGTGCCCCGGGACTGCCTAGCACAGATACGCAGTATTTT,CASSAPGLPSTDTQYF
TRBV2,15,.,TRBJ2-3,TRBD1,TGTGCCAGCAATCCACTCCGACAGGGGGGGGATACGCAGTATTTT,CASNPLRQGGDTQYF
TRBV3-1/TRBV3-2,11,.,TRBJ2-7,.,TGTGCCAGCAGCCACGTATACGAGCAGTACTTC,CASSHVYEQYF
TRBV4-3,16,.,TRBJ2-2,.,TGCGCCAGCAGCAAGCTAAGTTATGGGAACACCGGGGAGCTGTTTTTT,CASSKLSYGNTGELFF
TRBV2,12,once,TRBJ1-1,.,TGTGCCAGCAGTGGGCAGAACACTGAAGCTTTCTTT,CASSGQNTEAFF
TRBV7-8,14,.,TRBJ1-4,TRBD1,TGTGCCAGCAGCCAAGACAGGGCCTGGGGGGAACTGTTTTTT,CASSQDRAWGELFF
TRBV19,14,.,TRBJ1-5,.,TGTGCCAGTAGTATGCGGTCGGGCAATCAGCCCCAGCATTTT,CASSMRSGNQPQHF
TRBV5-1,15,.,TRBJ2-2,TRBD2,TGCGCCAGCAGCTCCACTAGCGGGTACACCGGGGAGCTGTTTTTT,CASSSTSGYTGELFF
TRBV27,16,many,TRBJ2-3,.,TGTGCCAGCAGTTTCGGAAACAGAATAAGCACAGATACGCAGTATTTT,CASSFGNRISTDTQYF
TRBV10-3,17,.,TRBJ2-7,TRBD2,TGTGCCACCCTGGGAGAATTGGGACTAGCAGGCTCCTACGAGCAGTACTTC,CATLGELGLAGSYEQYF
TRBV7-6,15,few,TRBJ2-7,TRBD2,TGTGCCAGCAGCTTAGGGGCTAGCGGGAAGAACGAGCAGTACTTC,CASSLGASGKNEQYF
TRBV11-2,16,.,TRBJ2-7,.,TGTGCCAGCAGCTTAGGGCCCCGATGGGTCAGCGCGGAGCAGTACTTC,CASSLGPRWVSAEQYF
TRBV7-2,15,.,TRBJ1-5,.,TGTGCCAGCAGCTTAGATGGCTTGTCCAGTCAGCCCCAGCATTTT,CASSLDGLSSQPQHF
TRBV4-1,16,.,TRBJ2-3,.,TGCGCCAGCAGCCAAGATTTGGGCCGCGGGATGGGTACGCAGTATTTT,CASSQDLGRGMGTQYF
TRBV28,13,.,TRBJ1-2,TRBD1,TGTGCCAGCAGGGGGACAGGGACCTATGGCTACACCTTC,CASRGTGTYGYTF
TRBV9,15,.,TRBJ1-4,TRBD1,TGTGCCAGCAGCGCCAGACAGGGCGGGAATGAAAAACTGTTTTTT,CASSARQGGNEKLFF
TRBV19,15,.,TRBJ1-5,.,TGTGCCAGTAATACAGCACATTATAGCAATCAGCCCCAGCATTTT,CASNTAHYSNQPQHF
TRBV7-2,15,.,TRBJ2-3,TRBD2,TGTGCCAGCAGCTTAGCTAGCGGGAGGACAGATACGCAGTATTTT,CASSLASGRTDTQYF
TRBV5-1,14,.,TRBJ1-3,.,TGCGCCAGCCGGGACTTCAGCTCTGGAAACACCATATATTTT,CASRDFSSGNTIYF
TRBV24-1,16,.,TRBJ2-1,TRBD2,TGTGCCACCAGTGATCACGGGACTAGCGGATACAATGAGCAGTTCTTC,CATSDHGTSGYNEQFF
TRBV7-3,15,few,TRBJ2-1,.,TGTGCCAGCAGCAAACGGACAGGGCTAGCGGACGAGCAGTTCTTC,CASSKRTGLADEQFF
TRBV29-1,13,.,TRBJ1-5,TRBD1,TGCAGCGTCCGACAGGGGATTAATCAGCCCCAGCATTTT,CSVRQGINQPQHF
TRBV5-1,12,once,TRBJ2-7,.,TGCGCCAGCAGCCTTACAGGAGGGGAGCAGTACTTC,CASSLTGGEQYF